Given below is one T cell receptor (beta chain) in context. This entry comes from a study of blood T cell repertoires in COVID-19. For the study at large: Italy, Spain and the United States were the sources of the convalescent and acute COVID-19 samples. T cells, B-cell-depleted T cells, or PBMCs provided the cDNA or gDNA that served as material.

As handled by the study authors: For nucleated cells, counts were estimated from reference gene primer amplification. The data were produced by immunoSEQ multiplex PCR, yet TCRdb's version contains in-frame clones alone and is incomplete. For V, J and clone size, that table is used; D and trimming come from the DNA. The table shows around 93,000 clones, with approximately 80% occurring only once. Germline V CDR1 and CDR2: KGHDR, SFDVKD. The CDR3 length is 15 residues. V shed 3 bases and J 5 bases; nucleotides not matched to a gene: 6. The material sequenced was peripheral blood. J is TRBJ1-2 and V is TRBV24-1; 9 bases are shared with TRBD1. This TCR was recovered from a woman aged 80 or over with acute or convalescent COVID-19. The CDR3 region has the DNA TGTGCCACCAGTGATACCCGGGACAGGGCTTATGGCTACACCTTC. Residues: CATSDTRDRAYGYTF.